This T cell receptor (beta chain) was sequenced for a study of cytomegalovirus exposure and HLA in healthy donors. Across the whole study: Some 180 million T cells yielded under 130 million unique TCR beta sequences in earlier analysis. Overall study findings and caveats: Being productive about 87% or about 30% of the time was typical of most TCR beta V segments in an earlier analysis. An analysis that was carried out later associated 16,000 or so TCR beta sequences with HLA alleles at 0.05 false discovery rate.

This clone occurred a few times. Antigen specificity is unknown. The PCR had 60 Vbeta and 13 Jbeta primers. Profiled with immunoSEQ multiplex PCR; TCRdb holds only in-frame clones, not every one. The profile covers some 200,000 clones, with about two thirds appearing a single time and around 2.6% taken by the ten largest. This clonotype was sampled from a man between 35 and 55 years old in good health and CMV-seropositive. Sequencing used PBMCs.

CDR3 coding DNA: TGTGCCAGTAGTGTATTACCGGGACAGCCAGATGCTAGGACTGAAGCTTTCTTT. Its translation: CASSVLPGQPDARTEAFF. The rearrangement links TRBV19 to TRBJ1-1; 7 nucleotides match TRBD1. V dropped 5 bases and J dropped 5; count of bases not matched to a gene: 20. The length of the CDR3 is 18 residues. The germline CDR1 and CDR2 sequences are LNHDA and SQIVND (reference sequence).